These 8 T cell receptor beta chains were all obtained from the same sample, sequenced in a study of cytomegalovirus exposure and HLA in healthy donors. The PCR employed 60 Vbeta primers together with 13 Jbeta primers. Produced via immunoSEQ multiplex PCR; TCRdb's table is partial and in-frame only. The sample has 80,000 to 100,000 clones; around 72% are singletons. Material for sequencing was PBMCs. Receptor source: a man aged 18 to 30 in good health and CMV-seropositive.

This chain uses TRBV29-1 with TRBJ2-5; D uncertain. V was clipped by 4 bases and J by 1 base, with 10 bases between them. The CDR3 runs to 13 residues. The germline gives CDR1 SQVTM, CDR2 ANQGSEA. CDR3 region: CSVVGQVQETQYF. The CDR3 DNA follows: TGCAGCGTTGTCGGCCAGGTCCAAGAGACCCAGTACTTC.

The rearrangement links TRBV7-7 to TRBJ1-5; D is uncertain. This CDR3 spans 13 amino acids. Trimming left V 1 base short and J 4 bases short, with 5 bases between. Germline assignment: CDR1 SSHAT and CDR2 FNYEAQ (reference sequence). The CDR3 protein is CASSLGENQPQHF. The CDR3 nucleotides read TGTGCCAGCAGCTTAGGGGAGAATCAGCCCCAGCATTTT.

This rearrangement joins TRBV15 to TRBJ2-7; no reliable D call. This CDR3 comprises 13 residues. The V end was cut by 0 bases, the J end by 2 bases, with 5 bases between. Germline CDR1 LNHNV, CDR2 YYDKDF (reference sequence). The CDR3 DNA reads as TGTGCCACCAGCAGAGATTCTGCCTACGAGCAGTACTTC. This codes for CATSRDSAYEQYF.

J is TRBJ1-4 and V is TRBV5-1; TRBD1 might be the D (6 bases). Deletions cut 4 bases from V and 1 base from J, with 11 bases between. CDR3 length: 15 residues. Germline lookup yields CDR1 SGHRS and CDR2 YFSETQ. The CDR3 loop reads CASSHDRRTNEKLFF. The CDR3 nucleotides read TGCGCCAGCAGCCACGACAGGAGAACTAATGAAAAACTGTTTTTT.

The chain uses TRBV27 and TRBJ1-1; 9 nucleotides agree with TRBD1. Unmatched junction bases numbered 4, after V lost 2 bases and J lost 3 bases. This CDR3 region has 15 residues. In germline, CDR1 is MNHEY, CDR2 SMNVEV (reference sequence). CDR3 region: CASSLGTGLDTEAFF. CDR3 sequence (DNA): TGTGCCAGCAGTTTAGGGACAGGGCTAGACACTGAAGCTTTCTTT.

The chain uses TRBV21-1 and TRBJ1-4; the table's D gene call, TRBD1, was not cross checked with the DNA. TRBV21-1 corresponds to a pseudogene. There are 14 residues in the CDR3. CDR3 nucleotides: TGTGCCAGCACCTTTCAGGGGGTGGGGGAAAAACTGTTTTTT. It encodes CASTFQGVGEKLFF.

The gene calls are TRBV9 and TRBJ1-2; D ambiguous. Germline CDR1 is SGDLS and CDR2 is YYNGEE. Between the trimmed V and J ends, which lost 0 bases and 6 bases, there was a span of 6 bases. CDR3 length equals 12 residues. CDR3 in amino acids: CASSVGGDGYTF. In DNA, the CDR3 is TGTGCCAGCAGCGTAGGAGGAGATGGCTACACCTTC.

The J gene is TRBJ1-1, the V gene TRBV19; TRBD1 matches at 9 bases. Per germline, CDR1 LNHDA and CDR2 SQIVND (reference sequence). V shed 5 bases and J 0 bases; nucleotides not matched to a gene: 7. The CDR3 covers 16 residues. CDR3 DNA: TGTGCCAGTAGTCAAAACAGGGGGCCCTTGAACACTGAAGCTTTCTTT. It codes for CASSQNRGPLNTEAFF.